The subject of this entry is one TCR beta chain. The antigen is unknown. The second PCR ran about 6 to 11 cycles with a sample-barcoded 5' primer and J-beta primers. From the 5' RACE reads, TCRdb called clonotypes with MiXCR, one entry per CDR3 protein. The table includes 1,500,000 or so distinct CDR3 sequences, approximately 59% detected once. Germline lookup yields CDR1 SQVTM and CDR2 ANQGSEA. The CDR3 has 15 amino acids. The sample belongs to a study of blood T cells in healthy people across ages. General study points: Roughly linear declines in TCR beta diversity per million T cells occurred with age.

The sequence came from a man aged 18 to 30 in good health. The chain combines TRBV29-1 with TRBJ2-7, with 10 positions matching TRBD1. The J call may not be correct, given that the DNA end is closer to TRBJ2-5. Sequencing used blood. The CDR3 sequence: CSVEGGTGDQETQYF. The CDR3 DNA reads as TGCAGCGTTGAAGGGGGGACAGGGGATCAAGAGACCCAGTACTTC.